This T cell receptor beta chain was retrieved from a study of Ad26.COV2.S vaccination and SARS-CoV-2 variants. Study-wide points: There was a possibility that the TCR breadth and depth analyses underestimated total T cell responses. Vaccine recipients showed a spike-specific TCR breadth that was higher than in placebo recipients.

The germline gives CDR1 SGDLS, CDR2 YYNGEE. V dropped 1 base and J dropped 7; count of bases not matched to a gene: 9. The CDR3 covers 16 residues. Treatment of the sample: 19 received Ad26.COV2.S at low or high dose, single or two shots; a few received placebo; per-sample allocation not given. Repertoires come from day 63 after the first vaccine or placebo injection. This clone was recorded once. The antigen is not known. The assay was immunoSEQ multiplex PCR, and TCRdb's table has in-frame clones only and misses some. The sample records roughly 420,000 clones, roughly 90% being singletons. The rearrangement links TRBV9 to TRBJ2-1, with 9 bases that match TRBD2. The sequence was collected from a person aged 18-65 years who received the Ad26.COV2.S COVID-19 vaccine or a placebo. The material sequenced was peripheral blood, taken in a trial of Ad26.COV2.S vaccine versus placebo. The CDR3 sequence: CASSVNRASGANEQFF. CDR3 nucleotide sequence: TGTGCCAGCAGCGTAAATAGGGCTAGCGGGGCGAATGAGCAGTTCTTC.